Below are 10 T cell receptor beta chains sequenced from a single sample in a study of identical twins. TCRdb itself ran the 5' RACE reads through MiXCR, one entry per CDR3 protein. The repertoire consists of 690,000 or so distinct CDR3 sequences, with 8.6% occurring once and the leading ten covering around 0.98%. This same sample was also part of a study on yellow fever vaccine responses in identical twins.

The specimen sequenced was PBMCs. These receptors originate from a woman aged 18-29 years in good health.

This clonotype showed up just a few times. The genes are TRBV6-1 and TRBJ2-2; 7 bases line up with TRBD1. V lost 8 bases, J lost 5 bases, and 8 bases stayed unmatched. This CDR3 is 14 amino acids long. The germline V gene encodes CDR1 MNHNS and CDR2 SASEGT. CDR3 residues: CASYGQVGTGELFF. DNA of the CDR3: TGTGCCAGCTATGGACAGGTGGGGACCGGGGAGCTGTTTTTT.

This clonotype has only a few counts. The J gene is TRBJ1-1, the V gene TRBV20-1; D call uncertain. CDR1 is DFQATT, CDR2 SNEGSKA, per germline (reference sequence). V was cut by 3 bases and J by 0 bases, with 8 bases left in between. The CDR3 length is 13 residues. The CDR3: CSASRVMNTEAFF. The CDR3 nucleotides are TGCAGTGCTAGTCGGGTGATGAACACTGAAGCTTTCTTT.

In this sample, this clonotype turned up a few times. V usage is TRBV4-3 and J usage is TRBJ2-2, with no clear D. Trimming cost V 0 bases and J 0 bases, with 5 bases left between them. Germline V lookup: CDR1 LGHNA, CDR2 YSLEER. The CDR3 is 15 amino acids. CDR3 sequence: CASSQDEANTGELFF. In DNA, the CDR3 is TGCGCCAGCAGCCAAGATGAGGCGAACACCGGGGAGCTGTTTTTT.

The V and J genes are TRBV15 and TRBJ2-2, with 7 bases aligning to TRBD2. Per germline, CDR1 LNHNV and CDR2 YYDKDF (reference sequence). The CDR3 extends over 16 amino acids. V gave up 1 base and J gave up 6 bases; unmatched junction bases: 8. DNA for the CDR3: TGTGCCACCAGCAGAGTCAGCGGGGCAACATCCGGGGAGCTGTTTTTT. It yields the protein CATSRVSGATSGELFF.

This clonotype was counted a few times. This chain links TRBV11-2 with TRBJ2-1; TRBD2 matches at 12 bases. V shed 6 bases and J 0 bases; nucleotides not matched to a gene: 9. The length of the CDR3 is 18 residues. The germline V gene encodes CDR1 SGHAT and CDR2 FQNNGV. The CDR3 reads CASRGLAGPASSYNEQFF. Here the CDR3 DNA reads TGTGCCAGCAGAGGACTAGCGGGACCCGCAAGCTCCTACAATGAGCAGTTCTTC.

The sample holds many counts of this clonotype. This sequence joins TRBV5-1 and TRBJ2-1; 7 nucleotides align to TRBD1. CDR1 is SGHRS and CDR2 is YFSETQ in the germline V gene. The CDR3 runs 15 residues. V lost 4 bases to trimming and J lost 4 bases; unmatched junction nucleotides: 8. CDR3 sequence (DNA): TGCGCCAGCAGCCGGAGACAGGGTGGGTACAATGAGCAGTTCTTC. Protein: CASSRRQGGYNEQFF.

In its sample, this clonotype was seen a few times. The chain joins TRBV29-1 to TRBJ2-7; 9 bases align to TRBD1. Trimming at V came to 6 bases and at J to 3 bases, leaving 3 bases not matched to a gene. CDR3 length equals 12 residues. The V gene's germline CDR1 is SQVTM and CDR2 ANQGSEA. Here the CDR3 DNA reads TGCAGCGTGCTGGACAGGGGCTACGAGCAGTACTTC. Amino acid sequence: CSVLDRGYEQYF.

This clonotype was detected a few times. The chain links TRBV12-3 or TRBV12-4 to TRBJ2-2; D tentatively fits TRBD1 or TRBD2 (7 bases each). Trimming pared 5 bases from V and 5 bases from J, leaving 15 bases between. The CDR3 covers 15 residues. CDR3 sequence: CASSPAGQKTGELFF. The CDR3 nucleotides read TGTGCCAGCAGTCCAGCGGGACAGAAGACCGGGGAGCTGTTTTTT.

This clonotype was picked up a small number of times. J is TRBJ2-1 and V is TRBV5-1; 8 bases agree with TRBD1. Germline-derived CDR1 and CDR2 are SGHRS and YFSETQ. The length of the CDR3 is 15 residues. V dropped 4 bases and J dropped 2; count of bases not matched to a gene: 5. The CDR3 nucleotides are TGCGCCAGCAGCACCGCGGGACAGGCCTACAATGAGCAGTTCTTC. Translating it yields CASSTAGQAYNEQFF.

This clonotype has only a few counts. This chain joins TRBV12-3 or TRBV12-4 and TRBJ2-3; no reliable D call. The germline V and J ends were trimmed by 2 bases and 7 bases, with 7 bases remaining between them. The length of the CDR3 is 12 residues. CDR3 loop: CASSLFPNTQYF. The CDR3 bases are TGTGCCAGCAGTTTATTTCCTAATACGCAGTATTTT.